These T cell receptor beta chains were read from a single sample in a study of naive and memory T cell subsets. TCRdb re-called the UMI-ligation and nested PCR reads with MiXCR, one entry per CDR3 protein. Of fewer than 150,000 distinct CDR3 sequences listed, more than 15% are singletons. Sample: naive CD8+ T cells from blood. Receptor source: a human donor in good health. Each CDR3 is given with its conserved first and last residue. Each record gives: J gene, D gene, clone size, V gene, CDR3 DNA, CDR3 protein. The D gene is left open where the match is weak. Only part of the rows carry a size: once, few, many, or a class if the clone is expanded.

>TRBJ2-7|-|-|TRBV6-2/TRBV6-3
TGTGCCAGCAGGCCGGACTGGGGCTACGAGCAGTACTTC
CASRPDWGYEQYF
>TRBJ2-1|-|few|TRBV6-5
TGTGCCAGCAGTTACGGGCGGGGATCTGAGCAGTTCTTC
CASSYGRGSEQFF
>TRBJ2-7|-|-|TRBV19
TGTGCCAGTAGTATCCCGGTCAGAAGGTATGGCGAGCAGTACTTC
CASSIPVRRYGEQYF
>TRBJ2-3|-|-|TRBV12-3/TRBV12-4
TGTGCCAGCAGTTTTTCAAAGGACACAGATACGCAGTATTTT
CASSFSKDTDTQYF
>TRBJ2-1|-|few|TRBV11-2
TGTGCCAGCAGCCGGACCTATGAGCAGTTCTTC
CASSRTYEQFF
>TRBJ2-1|-|-|TRBV7-8
TGTGCCAGCAGCTCGGACGGCCCGAGCTCCTACAATGAGCAGTTCTTC
CASSSDGPSSYNEQFF
>TRBJ1-1|-|few|TRBV14
TGTGCCAGCAGCCCACACGGGAGTGCTGAAGCTTTCTTT
CASSPHGSAEAFF
>TRBJ2-1|TRBD1|few|TRBV19
TGTGCCAGTAGTACAATCGGACAGGGCTTACAGCAGTTCTTC
CASSTIGQGLQQFF
>TRBJ2-5|-|-|TRBV5-6
TGTGCCAGCAGCTTGGAACCTGGGGACCCGGCGGAGACCCAGTACTTC
CASSLEPGDPAETQYF
>TRBJ2-7|TRBD2|few|TRBV9
TGTGCCAGCAGCGTCGGGGGGGCGCTGGAGCAGTACTTC
CASSVGGALEQYF
>TRBJ2-7|TRBD1|-|TRBV28
TGTGCCAGCATAGCAGGGGGTGACGAGCAGTACTTC
CASIAGGDEQYF
>TRBJ2-7|-|few|TRBV27
TGTGCCAGCATCTCGCTGGGAGGACCTGCCCCCGGAGGTCCCTACGAGCAGTACTTC
CASISLGGPAPGGPYEQYF
>TRBJ2-1|TRBD2|-|TRBV27
TGTGCCAGCAGAACGACTAGCGGGAGGGCCTCCTACAATGAGCAGTTCTTC
CASRTTSGRASYNEQFF
>TRBJ2-1|-|-|TRBV28
TGTGCCAGCAGTTTGGTTAGCCTATACAATGAGCAGTTCTTC
CASSLVSLYNEQFF
>TRBJ2-7|TRBD1|-|TRBV19
TGTGCCAGTGCGACAGGGGTTAGGTACGAGCAGTACTTC
CASATGVRYEQYF
>TRBJ1-6|-|-|TRBV14
TGTGCCAGCAGCCAAGCCCGGAGCTCCTATAATTCACCCCTCCACTTT
CASSQARSSYNSPLHF
>TRBJ2-5|-|-|TRBV2
TGTGCCAGCGATCTCGGGGGGCTCCAAGAGACCCAGTACTTC
CASDLGGLQETQYF
>TRBJ2-1|-|few|TRBV27
TGTGCCAGCAGTTTGACAGGCTTTTACAATGAGCAGTTCTTC
CASSLTGFYNEQFF
>TRBJ2-1|-|few|TRBV11-2
TGTGCCAGCAGCTTTTGGAGCCGGGAATCCTACAATGAGCAGTTCTTC
CASSFWSRESYNEQFF
>TRBJ1-5|-|few|TRBV9
TGTGCCAGCAGCGCAAGCCCTATGGGTCAGCCCCAGCATTTT
CASSASPMGQPQHF
>TRBJ1-5|-|few|TRBV20-1
TGCAGTGCTCGACAGTTCAATCAGCCCCAGCATTTT
CSARQFNQPQHF
>TRBJ2-5|-|-|TRBV12-3/TRBV12-4
TGTGCCAGCAGTCCCCCCGGAGGGACAGAAGAGACCCAGTACTTC
CASSPPGGTEETQYF